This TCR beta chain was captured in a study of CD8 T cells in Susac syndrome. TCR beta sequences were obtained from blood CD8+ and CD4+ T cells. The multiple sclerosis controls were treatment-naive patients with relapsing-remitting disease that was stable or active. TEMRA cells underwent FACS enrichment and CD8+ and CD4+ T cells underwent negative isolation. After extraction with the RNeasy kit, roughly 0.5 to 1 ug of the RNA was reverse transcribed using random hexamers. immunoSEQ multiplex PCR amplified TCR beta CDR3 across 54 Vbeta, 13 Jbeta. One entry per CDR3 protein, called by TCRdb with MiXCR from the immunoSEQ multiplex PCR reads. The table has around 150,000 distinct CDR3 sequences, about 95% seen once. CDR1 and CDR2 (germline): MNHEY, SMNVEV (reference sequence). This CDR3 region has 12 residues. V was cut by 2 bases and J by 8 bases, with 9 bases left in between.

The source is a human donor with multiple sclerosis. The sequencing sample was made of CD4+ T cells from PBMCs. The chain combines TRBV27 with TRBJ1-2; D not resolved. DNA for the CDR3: TGTGCCAGCAGTTTAGCTGGGTTCGGCTACACCTTC. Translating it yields CASSLAGFGYTF.